These 5 T cell receptor beta chains were all obtained from the same sample, sequenced in a study of Graves' ophthalmopathy and Graves' hyperthyroidism. Researchers took RNA transcripts and amplified TCR beta CDR3 regions from them. First-round RT-PCR with HTBI primers preceded a second-round multiplex PCR. TCRdb analysed the multiplex PCR reads with MiXCR anew, one entry per CDR3 protein. The profile covers about 700,000 distinct CDR3 sequences, with over 40% appearing a single time and more than 3% taken by the ten largest. Sequenced input: peripheral blood. These receptors were obtained from an adult man with Graves' ophthalmopathy.

Ten or more counts support this clonotype. V usage is TRBV29-1 and J usage is TRBJ1-2, with D unresolved. V lost 4 bases and J 5 bases, leaving 8 bases between the germline ends. CDR3 size: 11 residues. The germline V gene has CDR1 SQVTM and CDR2 ANQGSEA. Written as DNA, the CDR3 is TGCAGCGTTGGTTGGCTGTATGGCTACACCTTC. Protein product: CSVGWLYGYTF. The full variable domain, rest sourced from reference TRBV29-1 and TRBJ1-2, is SAVISQKPSRDICQRGTSLTIQCQVDSQVTMMFWYRQQPGQSLTLIATANQGSEATYESGFVIDKFPISRPNLTFSTLTVSNMSPEDSSIYLCSVGWLYGYTFGSGTRLTVV.

The chain has TRBV30 and TRBJ1-5; D is perhaps TRBD1 (5 bases). The CDR3 runs 14 residues. Trimming left V 4 bases short and J 1 base short, with 11 bases between. CDR1 is GTSNPN and CDR2 is SVGIG in the germline V gene (reference sequence). As DNA, the CDR3 is TGTGCCTGGACCCCAGGGAGGAGCAATCAGCCCCAGCATTTT. Its protein is CAWTPGRSNQPQHF.

For this clonotype: Just one base apart from a much larger clone, this may be a read error. The chain couples TRBV7-3 to TRBJ1-1; D perhaps matches TRBD1 (5 bases). Germline V gives CDR1 SGHTA, CDR2 FQGTGA. This CDR3 comprises 12 residues. Trimming shortened V by 5 bases and J by 3 bases, and 7 bases separated the two germline ends. This CDR3 is CASSKGHTEAFF. CDR3 coding DNA: TGTGCCAGCAGCAAGGGACACACTGAAGCTTTCTTT. Complete variable domain (other parts from reference TRBV7-3 and TRBJ1-1): GAGVSQTPSNKVTEKGKYVELRCDPISGHTALYWYRQSLGQGPEFLIYFQGTGAADDSGLPNDRFFAVRPEGSVSTLKIQRTERGDSAVYLCASSKGHTEAFFGQGTRLTVV.

The chain joins TRBV27 to TRBJ1-1; D is uncertain. Trimming took off 2 bases at V and 6 bases at J, with 13 bases between the two ends. The CDR3 spans 14 residues. Germline V gene lookup returns CDR1 MNHEY and CDR2 SMNVEV (reference sequence). The CDR3 is CASSLNGGSAEAFF. CDR3 sequence (DNA): TGTGCCAGCAGTTTAAATGGAGGGAGCGCTGAAGCTTTCTTT.

This chain joins TRBV12-3 or TRBV12-4 and TRBJ2-7, with D unresolved. This CDR3 is 14 amino acids long. The germline V and J ends were trimmed by 4 bases and 0 bases, with 10 bases remaining between them. CDR3 in amino acids: CASSYDQSSYEQYF. The CDR3 DNA reads as TGTGCCAGCAGTTACGACCAGAGCTCCTACGAGCAGTACTTC.